Detailed here is one TCR beta chain. Profiling relied on immunoSEQ multiplex PCR, and the TCRdb table lists in-frame clones only, not all of them. The table records about 170,000 clones, about nine tenths of them present only once. These data originate in a study of control samples from healthy donors and cancer patients. The clonotype was recovered from a middle-aged woman in good health. The sequenced sample consisted of blood.

CDR3 protein: CASSPGTGTGQETQYF. The CDR3 nucleotides read TGTGCCAGCTCACCAGGTACCGGGACAGGCCAAGAGACCCAGTACTTC. The chain links TRBV18 to TRBJ2-5; 8 bases are shared with TRBD1. The V and J ends lost 2 bases and 1 base, in that order; junction bases with no gene match: 6. Germline V gene data show CDR1 as KGHSH and CDR2 as LQKENI. There are 16 residues in the CDR3.